The 19 T cell receptor beta chains below were found in one sample sequenced in a study of cytomegalovirus exposure and HLA in healthy donors (dated by TCRdb to the late 2010s). Library construction relied on the immunoSEQ multiplex PCR assay. For the multiplex PCR, a mixture combining 60 forward primers for TCR Vbeta segments and 13 reverse primers for TCR Jbeta segments was used. This is the immuneACCESS table as TCRdb keeps it, with only in-frame sequences that have V and J called. A part of the clones is gone; compared with another copy, unresolved V genes explain less than half, and the rest is unexplained. For this sample the table gives approximately 110,000 clones, of which about 85% were detected only once. The ten largest account for under 0.3% of the sample. Sequenced sample: PBMCs. The origin of the receptors is a man aged 50 to 59 in good health and CMV-seronegative.

The chain joins TRBV6-1 to TRBJ2-7, with 10 positions matching TRBD1. This CDR3 has 17 amino acids. Germline V gene lookup returns CDR1 MNHNS and CDR2 SASEGT. The V gene end was trimmed by 0 bases and the J gene end by 4 bases; junction bases not matched to a gene: 9. CDR3 region: CASSEAYTPGQGYEQYF. The CDR3 DNA sequence: TGTGCCAGCAGTGAAGCCTACACACCGGGACAGGGGTACGAGCAGTACTTC.

The chain carries TRBV27 and TRBJ2-7, with TRBD2 identical over 7 bases. From germline, CDR1 is MNHEY and CDR2 SMNVEV (reference sequence). With 2 bases clipped from V and 0 bases from J, the junction kept 7 bases outside the gene matches. The CDR3 length is 16 residues. CDR3 in amino acids: CASSLVVSGRSYEQYF. The CDR3, as DNA: TGTGCCAGCAGTTTAGTTGTTAGCGGGCGCTCCTACGAGCAGTACTTC.

In DNA form, the CDR3 reads TGTGCCAGCAGCTTGGAACAGGGGGCCTACGGCTACACCTTC. It yields the protein CASSLEQGAYGYTF. The rearrangement links TRBV5-4 to TRBJ1-2; TRBD1 aligns across 9 bases. The ends lost 0 bases at V and 8 bases at J; junction bases unmatched: 5. The germline V gene has CDR1 SGHNT and CDR2 YYREEE (reference sequence). This CDR3 has 14 residues.

The CDR3: CATTLGGSLSDTQYF. The CDR3 DNA reads as TGTGCCACTACGCTGGGGGGAAGCTTATCGGATACGCAGTATTTT. This chain uses TRBV7-9 with TRBJ2-3; maybe TRBD2 (6 bases). Germline values: CDR1 SEHNR, CDR2 FQNEAQ (reference sequence). The CDR3 has 15 residues. Trimming removed 10 bases at V and 6 bases at J, with 23 bases between.

DNA for the CDR3: TGTGCCTGGAGTGTACGGGGGGTCGAGACCCAGTACTTC. It is translated as CAWSVRGVETQYF. The chain combines TRBV30 with TRBJ2-5; 7 bases are shared with TRBD2. This CDR3 region has 13 residues. Losses at the gene ends were 0 bases for V and 5 bases for J; bases not matched to a gene: 3. The germline V gene has CDR1 GTSNPN and CDR2 SVGIG (reference sequence).

This chain joins TRBV2 and TRBJ1-1, with D unresolved. The V gene's germline CDR1 is SNHLY and CDR2 FYNNEI. There are 13 residues in the CDR3. V was shortened by 0 bases and J by 7 bases, with 9 bases between the two germline ends. This CDR3 is CASSEARQIEAFF. The CDR3 DNA follows: TGTGCCAGCAGTGAAGCGAGGCAGATTGAAGCTTTCTTT.

This clone was detected only a few times. V is TRBV27 and J is TRBJ2-7; 8 bases align to TRBD2. The germline V gene encodes CDR1 MNHEY and CDR2 SMNVEV (reference sequence). Germline trimming cut 5 bases from V and 5 bases from J; bases unmatched to any gene: 8. The CDR3 totals 14 residues. CDR3 sequence reads: CASSPGTRFHEQYF. The CDR3 DNA is TGTGCCAGCAGTCCCGGGACTAGATTCCACGAGCAGTACTTC.

The chain joins TRBV7-9 to TRBJ1-1; 8 positions agree with TRBD1. Trimming cost V 2 bases and J 13 bases; bases outside gene matches: 9. The CDR3 totals 13 residues. Germline V lookup: CDR1 SEHNR, CDR2 FQNEAQ (reference sequence). In DNA form, the CDR3 reads TGTGCCAGCAGCTTAAGGGAGACAGGGGTGGATTTCTTT. This translates into CASSLRETGVDFF.

The rearrangement links TRBV4-2 to TRBJ1-5, with D uncertain. Trimming removed 4 bases from V and 2 bases from J, with 12 bases in between. This CDR3 region has 15 residues. Germline CDR1 is LGHNA and CDR2 is YNFKEQ. The CDR3 loop is CASSPRGPGNQPQHF. The CDR3 DNA follows: TGTGCCAGCAGCCCCCGAGGGCCTGGCAATCAGCCCCAGCATTTT.

The genes are TRBV4-1 and TRBJ1-4; D is uncertain. V was cut by 0 bases and J by 5 bases, with 13 bases left in between. This CDR3 is built from 16 residues. Per the germline V gene, CDR1 is MGHRA and CDR2 is YSYEKL. The CDR3 DNA sequence: TGCGCCAGCAGCCAAGATCCGGCAGCGAGAAATGAAAAACTGTTTTTT. It codes for CASSQDPAARNEKLFF.

V is TRBV27 and J is TRBJ1-1; possible D gene TRBD1, 5 bases. CDR3 length equals 13 residues. Germline assignment: CDR1 MNHEY and CDR2 SMNVEV (reference sequence). Trimming removed 4 bases at V and 5 bases at J, with 11 bases between. The CDR3 protein is CASSYQGGTEAFF. The CDR3 DNA is TGTGCCAGCAGTTACCAGGGAGGGACTGAAGCTTTCTTT.

The genes are TRBV5-1 and TRBJ2-5, with 12 bases aligning to TRBD1. J was trimmed by 3 bases and V by 4 bases; bases with no gene match: 10. Per germline, CDR1 SGHRS and CDR2 YFSETQ. The CDR3 extends over 17 amino acids. The CDR3 DNA sequence: TGCGCCAGCAGCCGGGGACAGGGGGCGATTAGGGAAGAGACCCAGTACTTC. It specifies CASSRGQGAIREETQYF.

The V and J genes are TRBV7-8 and TRBJ1-1, with D tentatively TRBD1 (5 bases). Per germline, CDR1 SGHVS and CDR2 FQNEAQ. The CDR3 length is 13 residues. V was pared by 0 bases and J by 7 bases, with 9 bases between. The CDR3 loop is CASSLARDSEAFF. In nucleotides, the CDR3 is TGTGCCAGCAGCTTAGCCCGAGACAGTGAAGCTTTCTTT.

Regarding this clone: At the DNA level, this CDR3 is encoded by other sequences in the same sample as well. V usage is TRBV2 and J usage is TRBJ2-7; TRBD1 matches 9 bases. Germline V gene data show CDR1 as SNHLY and CDR2 as FYNNEI. The CDR3 has 13 amino acids. V was pared by 4 bases and J by 2 bases, with 0 bases of the junction left unmatched. CDR3 loop: CASSGDRAYEQYF. In DNA, the CDR3 is TGTGCCAGCAGTGGGGACAGGGCCTACGAGCAGTACTTC.

The chain recombines TRBV2 with TRBJ2-1, with 9 positions matching TRBD2. V shed 2 bases, J shed 2 bases, and the junction held 4 bases outside the gene matches. CDR1 and CDR2 (germline): SNHLY, FYNNEI. The CDR3 is 16 amino acids. CDR3 amino acids: CASSESSGVPYNEQFF. The CDR3 DNA is TGTGCCAGCAGTGAATCTAGCGGGGTTCCCTACAATGAGCAGTTCTTC.

The chain is built from TRBV5-1 and TRBJ1-3, with 7 bases aligning to TRBD1. In germline, CDR1 is SGHRS, CDR2 YFSETQ. The CDR3 length is 17 residues. Trimming removed 0 bases from V and 4 bases from J; junction bases left unmatched: 10. CDR3 DNA sequence: TGCGCCAGCAGCTTGGCCGGGACAGATGACTTGGGAAACACCATATATTTT. Translating gives CASSLAGTDDLGNTIYF.

The gene calls are TRBV28 and TRBJ1-1, with 8 positions matching TRBD1. The CDR3 is 16 residues long. J was trimmed by 1 base and V by 6 bases; bases with no gene match: 10. Germline CDR1 MDHEN, CDR2 SYDVKM. The CDR3 is CASSSGQAGKNTEAFF. As DNA, the CDR3 is TGTGCCAGCAGCTCGGGACAGGCGGGAAAGAACACTGAAGCTTTCTTT.

The rearrangement uses TRBV7-8 and TRBJ2-3; 8 nucleotides agree with TRBD2. The CDR3 totals 15 residues. J was trimmed by 3 bases and V by 4 bases; bases with no gene match: 6. Germline V lookup: CDR1 SGHVS, CDR2 FQNEAQ. CDR3: CASSYSGAGTDTQYF. The CDR3 DNA is TGTGCCAGCAGCTATAGCGGGGCGGGGACAGATACGCAGTATTTT.

This clone was seen a single time. Compared with germline, one end of the junction differs, possibly owing to a read error. The chain links TRBV7-7 to TRBJ2-5, with 14 bases that match TRBD2. From germline, CDR1 is SSHAT and CDR2 FNYEAQ (reference sequence). The CDR3 covers 15 residues. In DNA, the CDR3 is TGTGCTAGCAGCTACGGGACTAGCGGGGGAGAGACCCAGTACTTC. Encoded protein: CASSYGTSGGETQYF. Variable domain in full (rest from reference TRBV7-7 and TRBJ2-5): GAGVSQSPRYKVTKRGQDVTLRCDPISSHATLYWYQQALGQGPEFLTYFNYEAQPDKSGLPSDRFSAERPEGSISTLTIQRTEQRDSAMYRCASSYGTSGGETQYFGPGTRLLVL.